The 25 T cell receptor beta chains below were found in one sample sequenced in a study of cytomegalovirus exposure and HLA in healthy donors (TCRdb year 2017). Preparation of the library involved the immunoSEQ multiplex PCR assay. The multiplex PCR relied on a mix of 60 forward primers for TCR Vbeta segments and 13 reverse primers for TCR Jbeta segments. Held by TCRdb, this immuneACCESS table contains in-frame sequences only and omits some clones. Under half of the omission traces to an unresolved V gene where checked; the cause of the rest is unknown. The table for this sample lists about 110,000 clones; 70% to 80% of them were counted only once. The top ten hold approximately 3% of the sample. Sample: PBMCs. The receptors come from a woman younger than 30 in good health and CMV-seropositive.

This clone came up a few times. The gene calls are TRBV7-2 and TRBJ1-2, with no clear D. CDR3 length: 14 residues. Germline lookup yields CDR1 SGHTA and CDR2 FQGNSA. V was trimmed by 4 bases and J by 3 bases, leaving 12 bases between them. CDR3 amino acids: CASSSPQAYYGYTF. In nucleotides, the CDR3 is TGTGCCAGCAGCTCACCTCAGGCGTACTATGGCTACACCTTC.

DNA for the CDR3: TGTGCCAGCAGCTTAGACGGGGAGGCAGATACGCAGTATTTT. This translates into CASSLDGEADTQYF. J is TRBJ2-3 and V is TRBV11-2; D is possibly TRBD2 (6 bases). Germline V gene sequence: CDR1 SGHAT, CDR2 FQNNGV. Trimming stripped 0 bases from V and 4 bases from J, with 8 bases between. The CDR3 is made up of 14 amino acids.

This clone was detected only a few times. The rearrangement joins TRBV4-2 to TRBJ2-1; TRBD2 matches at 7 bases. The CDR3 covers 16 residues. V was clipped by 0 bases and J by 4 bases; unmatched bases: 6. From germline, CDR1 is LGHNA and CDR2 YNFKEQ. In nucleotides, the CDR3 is TGTGCCAGCAGCCAAGATGGCGGGAGTTTGTACAATGAGCAGTTCTTC. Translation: CASSQDGGSLYNEQFF.

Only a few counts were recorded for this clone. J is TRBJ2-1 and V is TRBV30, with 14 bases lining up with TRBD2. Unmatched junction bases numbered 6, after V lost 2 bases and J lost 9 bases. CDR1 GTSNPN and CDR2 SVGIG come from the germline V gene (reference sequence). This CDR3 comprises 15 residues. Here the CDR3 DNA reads TGTGCCTGGAGTATCGGGACTAGCGGGAGAGGTGAGCAGTTCTTC. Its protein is CAWSIGTSGRGEQFF.

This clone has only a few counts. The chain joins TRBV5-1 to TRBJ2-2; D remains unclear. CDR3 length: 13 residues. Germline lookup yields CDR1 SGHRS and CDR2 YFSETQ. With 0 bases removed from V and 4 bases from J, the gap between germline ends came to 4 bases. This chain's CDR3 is CASSLGPTGELFF. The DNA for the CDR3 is TGCGCCAGCAGCTTGGGGCCCACCGGGGAGCTGTTTTTT.

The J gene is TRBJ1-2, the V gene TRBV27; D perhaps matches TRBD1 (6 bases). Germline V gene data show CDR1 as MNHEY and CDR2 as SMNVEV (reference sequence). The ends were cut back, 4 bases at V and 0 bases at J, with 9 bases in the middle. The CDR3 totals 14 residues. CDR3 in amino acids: CASSSTGTNYGYTF. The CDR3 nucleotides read TGTGCCAGCAGTTCCACAGGGACTAACTATGGCTACACCTTC.

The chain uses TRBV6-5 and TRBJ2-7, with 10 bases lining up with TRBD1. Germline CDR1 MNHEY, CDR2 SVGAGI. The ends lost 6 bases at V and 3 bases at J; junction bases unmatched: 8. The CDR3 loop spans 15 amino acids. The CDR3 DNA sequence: TGTGCCAGCAGACCCCCGGGACAGGGGAGCTACGAGCAGTACTTC. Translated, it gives CASRPPGQGSYEQYF.

The CDR3 region has the DNA TGTGCCAGCAGCCTCCGACTAGCATCAAATTCCGGTGAGCAGTTCTTC. Protein: CASSLRLASNSGEQFF. The gene calls are TRBV7-9 and TRBJ2-1; 7 bases are shared with TRBD2. Trimming took 5 bases from V and 9 from J; bases not matched to a gene: 16. Per the germline V gene, CDR1 is SEHNR and CDR2 is FQNEAQ (reference sequence). The CDR3 is 16 residues long.

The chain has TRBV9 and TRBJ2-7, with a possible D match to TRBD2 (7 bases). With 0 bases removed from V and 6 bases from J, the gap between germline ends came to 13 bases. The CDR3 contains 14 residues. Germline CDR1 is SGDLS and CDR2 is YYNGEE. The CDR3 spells CASSVDFGGLEQYF. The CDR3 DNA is TGTGCCAGCAGCGTAGATTTCGGGGGGCTCGAGCAGTACTTC.

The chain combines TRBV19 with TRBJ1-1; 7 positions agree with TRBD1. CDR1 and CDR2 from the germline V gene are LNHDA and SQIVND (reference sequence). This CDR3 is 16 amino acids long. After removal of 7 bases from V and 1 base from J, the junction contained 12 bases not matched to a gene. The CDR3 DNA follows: TGTGCCAGTACCCCCGGGAAGGGGGCTTGGAACACTGAAGCTTTCTTT. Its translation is CASTPGKGAWNTEAFF.

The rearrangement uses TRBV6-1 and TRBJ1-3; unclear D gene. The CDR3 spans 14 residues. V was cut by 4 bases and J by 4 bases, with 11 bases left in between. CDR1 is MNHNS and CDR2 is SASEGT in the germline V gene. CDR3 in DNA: TGTGCCAGCAGTGTCGCAGGAGGAGGAAACACCATATATTTT. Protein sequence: CASSVAGGGNTIYF.

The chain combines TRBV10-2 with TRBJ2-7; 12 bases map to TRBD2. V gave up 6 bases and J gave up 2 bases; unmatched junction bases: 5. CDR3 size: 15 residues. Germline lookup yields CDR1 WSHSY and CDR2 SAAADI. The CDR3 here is CASRGLAGRAYEQYF. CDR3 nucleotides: TGCGCCAGCAGAGGACTAGCGGGGCGCGCCTACGAGCAGTACTTC.

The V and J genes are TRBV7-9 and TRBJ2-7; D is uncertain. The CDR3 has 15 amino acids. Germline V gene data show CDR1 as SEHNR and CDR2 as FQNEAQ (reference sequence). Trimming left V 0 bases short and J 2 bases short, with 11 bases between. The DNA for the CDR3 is TGTGCCAGCAGCTTAGCGTGGCAGATGGCCTACGAGCAGTACTTC. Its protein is CASSLAWQMAYEQYF.

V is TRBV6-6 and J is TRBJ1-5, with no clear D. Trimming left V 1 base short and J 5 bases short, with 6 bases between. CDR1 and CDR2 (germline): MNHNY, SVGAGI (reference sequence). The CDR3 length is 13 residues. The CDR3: CASSYFTDQPQHF. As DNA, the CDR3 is TGTGCCAGCAGTTACTTCACAGATCAGCCCCAGCATTTT.

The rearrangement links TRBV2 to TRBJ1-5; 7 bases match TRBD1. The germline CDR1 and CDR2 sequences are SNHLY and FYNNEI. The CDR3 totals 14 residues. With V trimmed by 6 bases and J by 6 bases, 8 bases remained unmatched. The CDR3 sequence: CASSPTGEIQPQHF. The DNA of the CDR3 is TGTGCCAGCAGCCCCACAGGGGAGATTCAGCCCCAGCATTTT.

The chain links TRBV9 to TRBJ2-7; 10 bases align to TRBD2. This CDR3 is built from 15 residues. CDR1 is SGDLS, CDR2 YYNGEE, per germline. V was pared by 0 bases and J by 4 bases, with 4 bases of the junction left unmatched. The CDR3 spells CASSVGASGGYEQYF. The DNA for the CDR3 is TGTGCCAGCAGCGTAGGGGCTAGCGGGGGATACGAGCAGTACTTC.

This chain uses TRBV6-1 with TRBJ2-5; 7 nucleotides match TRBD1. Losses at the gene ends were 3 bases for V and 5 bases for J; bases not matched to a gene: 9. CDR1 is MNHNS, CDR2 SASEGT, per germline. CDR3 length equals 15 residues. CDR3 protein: CASSDPGTERETQYF. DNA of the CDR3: TGTGCCAGCAGTGATCCCGGGACAGAAAGGGAGACCCAGTACTTC.

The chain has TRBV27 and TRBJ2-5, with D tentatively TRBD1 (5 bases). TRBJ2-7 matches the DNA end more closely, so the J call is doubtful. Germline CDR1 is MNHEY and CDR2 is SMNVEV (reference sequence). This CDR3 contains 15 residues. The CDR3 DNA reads TGTGCCAGCAGTTTATCAGGGGATTTATTCTTCGAGCAGTACTTC. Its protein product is CASSLSGDLFFEQYF.

The CDR3, as DNA: TGTGCCAGCAGCTTAGCGAACGGCGGTGAGCAGTTCTTC. Residues: CASSLANGGEQFF. V usage is TRBV7-2 and J usage is TRBJ2-1; D call uncertain. The germline CDR1 and CDR2 sequences are SGHTA and FQGNSA. Between the trimmed V and J ends, which lost 0 bases and 9 bases, there was a span of 9 bases. This CDR3 is 13 amino acids long.

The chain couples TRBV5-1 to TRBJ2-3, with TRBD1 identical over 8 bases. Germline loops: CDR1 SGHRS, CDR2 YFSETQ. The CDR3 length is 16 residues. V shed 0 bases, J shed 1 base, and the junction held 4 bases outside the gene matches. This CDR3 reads CASSLAGQGRTDTQYF. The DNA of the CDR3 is TGCGCCAGCAGCTTGGCCGGACAGGGACGCACAGATACGCAGTATTTT. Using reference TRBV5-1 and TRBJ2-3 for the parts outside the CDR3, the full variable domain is KAGVTQTPRYLIKTRGQQVTLSCSPISGHRSVSWYQQTPGQGLQFLFEYFSETQRNKGNFPGRFSGRQFSNSRSEMNVSTLELGDSALYLCASSLAGQGRTDTQYFGPGTRLTVL.

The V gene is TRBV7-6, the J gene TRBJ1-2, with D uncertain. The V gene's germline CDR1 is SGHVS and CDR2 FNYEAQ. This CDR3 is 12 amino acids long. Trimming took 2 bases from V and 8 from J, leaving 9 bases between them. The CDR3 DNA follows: TGTGCCAGCAGCTTACGATCGGGAGGCTACACCTTC. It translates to CASSLRSGGYTF.

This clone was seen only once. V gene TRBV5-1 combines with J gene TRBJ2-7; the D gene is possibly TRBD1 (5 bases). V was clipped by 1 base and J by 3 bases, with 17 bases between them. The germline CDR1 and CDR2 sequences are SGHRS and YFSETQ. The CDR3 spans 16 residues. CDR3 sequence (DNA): TGCGCCAGCAGCTTGTTGGCAGGGTACACCTACTACGAGCAGTACTTC. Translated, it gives CASSLLAGYTYYEQYF.

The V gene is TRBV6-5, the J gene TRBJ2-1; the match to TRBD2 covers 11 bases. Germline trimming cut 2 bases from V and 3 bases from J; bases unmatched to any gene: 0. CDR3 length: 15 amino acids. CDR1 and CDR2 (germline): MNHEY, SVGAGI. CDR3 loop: CASSYGTSGYNEQFF. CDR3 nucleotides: TGTGCCAGCAGTTACGGGACTAGCGGCTACAATGAGCAGTTCTTC.

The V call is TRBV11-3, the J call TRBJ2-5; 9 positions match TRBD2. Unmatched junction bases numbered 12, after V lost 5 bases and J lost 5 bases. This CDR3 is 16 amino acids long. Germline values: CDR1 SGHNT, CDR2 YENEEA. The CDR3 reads CASSRNGGGRGETQYF. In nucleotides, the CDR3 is TGTGCCAGCAGCCGTAATGGGGGCGGGAGGGGGGAGACCCAGTACTTC.

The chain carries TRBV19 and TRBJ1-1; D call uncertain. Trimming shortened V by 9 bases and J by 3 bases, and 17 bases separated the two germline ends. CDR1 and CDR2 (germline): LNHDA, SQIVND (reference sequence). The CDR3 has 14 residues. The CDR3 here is CASGSTKAYTEAFF. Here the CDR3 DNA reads TGTGCCAGCGGGTCTACGAAGGCTTACACTGAAGCTTTCTTT.